A selection of T cell receptor beta chains follows, all from one sample in a study of blood T cell repertoires in COVID-19. This table comes from immunoSEQ multiplex PCR, and its TCRdb copy is limited to in-frame clones, with some not included. The sample holds around 310,000 clones, 89% seen once. The sequenced material came from PBMCs or T cells enriched from blood (not recorded which). Every receptor here comes from a woman between 40 and 55 years old who had recovered from COVID-19. The CDR3 runs from the conserved cysteine through the conserved F or W. Each record gives: clone size, J gene, D gene, V gene, CDR3 DNA, CDR3 protein. The D gene is left open where the match is weak. Clone size, where shown, is once, few, many, or a class for clones that have expanded.

clone_size: .; j_call: TRBJ1-3; d_call: TRBD1; v_call: TRBV3-1/TRBV3-2; cdr3_nt: TGTGCCAGCAGCCGTACCGGGACAGGGAAAAACACCATATATTTT; cdr3_aa: CASSRTGTGKNTIYF
clone_size: .; j_call: TRBJ2-3; d_call: TRBD2; v_call: TRBV29-1; cdr3_nt: TGCAGCGTGGGACTAGCGGGAGGGGGATTCACAGATACGCAGTATTTT; cdr3_aa: CSVGLAGGGFTDTQYF
clone_size: .; j_call: TRBJ2-3; d_call: .; v_call: TRBV7-2; cdr3_nt: TGTGCCAGCAGCTTAGTGTGGACAGTCACAGATACGCAGTATTTT; cdr3_aa: CASSLVWTVTDTQYF
clone_size: once; j_call: TRBJ2-7; d_call: TRBD2; v_call: TRBV7-2; cdr3_nt: TGTGCCAGCAGCTTAGAACGGGGGGGCTCCTACGAGCAGTACTTC; cdr3_aa: CASSLERGGSYEQYF
clone_size: .; j_call: TRBJ1-2; d_call: TRBD1; v_call: TRBV24-1; cdr3_nt: TGTGCCACCAGTGACACCGGGACAGGGGCCTATGGCTACACCTTC; cdr3_aa: CATSDTGTGAYGYTF
clone_size: .; j_call: TRBJ2-7; d_call: .; v_call: TRBV18; cdr3_nt: TGTGCCAGCTCACTCCACGGGAGCTCCTACGAGCAGTACTTC; cdr3_aa: CASSLHGSSYEQYF
clone_size: .; j_call: TRBJ2-7; d_call: TRBD2; v_call: TRBV11-2; cdr3_nt: TGTGCCAGCAGCCCAACTCCAGCGGGGGAGCAGTACTTC; cdr3_aa: CASSPTPAGEQYF
clone_size: once; j_call: TRBJ2-6; d_call: .; v_call: TRBV4-1; cdr3_nt: TGCGCCAGCAGCCCACCCCGACAGGTCACCTCTGGGGCCAACGTCCTGACTTTC; cdr3_aa: CASSPPRQVTSGANVLTF
clone_size: once; j_call: TRBJ2-1; d_call: .; v_call: TRBV27; cdr3_nt: TGTGCCAGCAGTCTCGGGACTGGGTACAATGAGCAGTTCTTC; cdr3_aa: CASSLGTGYNEQFF
clone_size: .; j_call: TRBJ2-7; d_call: TRBD2; v_call: TRBV11-3; cdr3_nt: TGTGCCAGCAGCTTAGCCCGACTAGCGGTTAAGTACTTC; cdr3_aa: CASSLARLAVKYF
clone_size: .; j_call: TRBJ1-1; d_call: TRBD1; v_call: TRBV7-3; cdr3_nt: TGTGCCAGCAGCTTACGTCAGGGGGCCACTGAAGCTTTCTTT; cdr3_aa: CASSLRQGATEAFF
clone_size: few; j_call: TRBJ2-1; d_call: .; v_call: TRBV29-1; cdr3_nt: TGCAGCGTTTTGCGGGGCAATGAGCAGTTCTTC; cdr3_aa: CSVLRGNEQFF
clone_size: .; j_call: TRBJ2-1; d_call: TRBD2; v_call: TRBV4-3; cdr3_nt: TGCGCCAGCAGACCCACTAGCGGGGGGTTGGATGAGCAGTTCTTC; cdr3_aa: CASRPTSGGLDEQFF
clone_size: once; j_call: TRBJ2-7; d_call: .; v_call: TRBV7-2; cdr3_nt: TGTGCCAGCAGCTTAGGGACAGACTATTACGAGCAGTACTTC; cdr3_aa: CASSLGTDYYEQYF
clone_size: .; j_call: TRBJ1-5; d_call: .; v_call: TRBV5-4; cdr3_nt: TGTGCCAGCAGCTTGGGGGGTCAGGGGCCCCAGCATTTT; cdr3_aa: CASSLGGQGPQHF
clone_size: .; j_call: TRBJ2-7; d_call: TRBD1; v_call: TRBV15; cdr3_nt: TGTGCCACCAGGGCAGGGGGCGACGAGCAGTACTTC; cdr3_aa: CATRAGGDEQYF
clone_size: .; j_call: TRBJ2-7; d_call: .; v_call: TRBV7-2; cdr3_nt: TGTGCCAGCAGCTTTCAGTCCAGCGACTTCTACGAGCAGTACTTC; cdr3_aa: CASSFQSSDFYEQYF
clone_size: .; j_call: TRBJ1-5; d_call: .; v_call: TRBV28; cdr3_nt: TGTGCCAGCAGAATACAGGTCACCGGGCAGCCCCAGCATTTT; cdr3_aa: CASRIQVTGQPQHF
clone_size: .; j_call: TRBJ1-4; d_call: .; v_call: TRBV4-3; cdr3_nt: TGCGCCAGCAGCCGCAACGATAGAGATGAAAAACTGTTTTTT; cdr3_aa: CASSRNDRDEKLFF
clone_size: .; j_call: TRBJ1-6; d_call: .; v_call: TRBV28; cdr3_nt: TGTGCCAGCACCGGACAGAGCGTCAATTCACCCCTCCACTTT; cdr3_aa: CASTGQSVNSPLHF
clone_size: .; j_call: TRBJ1-2; d_call: TRBD1; v_call: TRBV18; cdr3_nt: TGTGCCAGCTCACCTCCTACAGGGGTTTATGGCTACACCTTC; cdr3_aa: CASSPPTGVYGYTF
clone_size: .; j_call: TRBJ2-3; d_call: .; v_call: TRBV7-3; cdr3_nt: TGTGCCAGCAGCCCCGGGACTTCAGATACGCAGTATTTT; cdr3_aa: CASSPGTSDTQYF
clone_size: .; j_call: TRBJ2-2; d_call: .; v_call: TRBV11-3; cdr3_nt: TGTGCCAGCAGCTTAAAGCTCGCGAACACCGGGGAGCTGTTTTTT; cdr3_aa: CASSLKLANTGELFF
clone_size: .; j_call: TRBJ1-1; d_call: .; v_call: TRBV12-5; cdr3_nt: TGTGCTAGTGGTTTGGAGCCGGTCACTGAAGCTTTCTTT; cdr3_aa: CASGLEPVTEAFF
clone_size: .; j_call: TRBJ1-2; d_call: .; v_call: TRBV3-1/TRBV3-2; cdr3_nt: TGTGCCAGCAGCCAAGATCATTTTACTGGACACCTTCGCGGTAGTATCGATGGCTACACCTTC; cdr3_aa: CASSQDHFTGHLRGSIDGYTF
clone_size: .; j_call: TRBJ2-7; d_call: TRBD1; v_call: TRBV7-2; cdr3_nt: TGTGCCAGCAGCTTAGGGAGACAGGGGTACGAGCAGTACTTC; cdr3_aa: CASSLGRQGYEQYF
clone_size: .; j_call: TRBJ1-2; d_call: .; v_call: TRBV15; cdr3_nt: TGTGCCACCAGTGGGCCAGGTACCTCGTATGGCTACACCTTC; cdr3_aa: CATSGPGTSYGYTF
clone_size: .; j_call: TRBJ1-3; d_call: .; v_call: TRBV12-3/TRBV12-4; cdr3_nt: TGTGCCAGCAGTTTAAATCAGGGAAACACCATATATTTT; cdr3_aa: CASSLNQGNTIYF
clone_size: .; j_call: TRBJ1-1; d_call: TRBD1; v_call: TRBV11-2; cdr3_nt: TGTGCCAGCAGCTTAGTACAGGGGGCTTCTGAAGCTTTCTTT; cdr3_aa: CASSLVQGASEAFF
clone_size: .; j_call: TRBJ1-4; d_call: .; v_call: TRBV14; cdr3_nt: TGTGCCAGCAGCCAAGTCAGGGCTGCAACTAATGAAAAACTGTTTTTT; cdr3_aa: CASSQVRAATNEKLFF
clone_size: few; j_call: TRBJ2-7; d_call: .; v_call: TRBV7-2; cdr3_nt: TGTGCCAGCAGCTTGGGCAGGGGCTCCTACGAGCAGTACTTC; cdr3_aa: CASSLGRGSYEQYF
clone_size: .; j_call: TRBJ1-4; d_call: TRBD1; v_call: TRBV18; cdr3_nt: TGTGCCAGCTCTCCGGGCAGGGGGCCTGAAAAACTGTTTTTT; cdr3_aa: CASSPGRGPEKLFF
clone_size: .; j_call: TRBJ1-5; d_call: TRBD1; v_call: TRBV16; cdr3_nt: TGTGCCAGCAGCCAGGGGGGACAGGGTGTATATCCCCAGCATTTT; cdr3_aa: CASSQGGQGVYPQHF
clone_size: .; j_call: TRBJ1-5; d_call: .; v_call: TRBV7-2; cdr3_nt: TGTGCCAGCAGCTTAGGGGGGGAAAATCAGCCCCAGCATTTT; cdr3_aa: CASSLGGENQPQHF
clone_size: .; j_call: TRBJ1-6; d_call: .; v_call: TRBV27; cdr3_nt: TGTGCCAGCAGAACGACAGGTTCACCCCTCCACTTT; cdr3_aa: CASRTTGSPLHF
clone_size: .; j_call: TRBJ2-3; d_call: TRBD2; v_call: TRBV19; cdr3_nt: TGTGCCAGTAGTATCAGCGGGAGAGGGGGGGATACGCAGTATTTT; cdr3_aa: CASSISGRGGDTQYF
clone_size: .; j_call: TRBJ1-4; d_call: TRBD1; v_call: TRBV7-2; cdr3_nt: TGTGCCAGCAGCCCAGACGGGACAGGGGCTGAAAAACTGTTTTTT; cdr3_aa: CASSPDGTGAEKLFF
clone_size: .; j_call: TRBJ2-1; d_call: TRBD2; v_call: TRBV5-5; cdr3_nt: TGTGCCAGCAGTCTGCTGCCGGGACTAGCGGGAGGGGGCCTTGAGCAGTTCTTC; cdr3_aa: CASSLLPGLAGGGLEQFF
clone_size: .; j_call: TRBJ1-1; d_call: .; v_call: TRBV7-8; cdr3_nt: TGTGCCAGCAGCTTGCCCACAGGGCACCAAGGCCCTGAAGCTTTCTTT; cdr3_aa: CASSLPTGHQGPEAFF
clone_size: .; j_call: TRBJ2-7; d_call: .; v_call: TRBV13; cdr3_nt: TGTGCCAGCAGCTTATACGGGAGAGGACGCGAGCAGTACTTC; cdr3_aa: CASSLYGRGREQYF
clone_size: few; j_call: TRBJ2-1; d_call: .; v_call: TRBV5-1; cdr3_nt: TGCGCCAGCAGCTTGGTTAGCTCCTACAATGAGCAGTTCTTC; cdr3_aa: CASSLVSSYNEQFF
clone_size: .; j_call: TRBJ2-7; d_call: .; v_call: TRBV21-1; cdr3_nt: TGTGCCAGCAGCAAAGCGCGTCGCGTTACCTACGAGCAGTACTTC; cdr3_aa: CASSKARRVTYEQYF
clone_size: .; j_call: TRBJ1-5; d_call: .; v_call: TRBV2; cdr3_nt: TGTGCCAGCAGTGAACAGGGCCTGGGGATCGGTCAGCCCCAGCATTTT; cdr3_aa: CASSEQGLGIGQPQHF
clone_size: .; j_call: TRBJ2-4; d_call: TRBD2; v_call: TRBV9; cdr3_nt: TGTGCCAGCAGCTTTAGCGGGGGCCTTCGGGACATTCAGTACTTC; cdr3_aa: CASSFSGGLRDIQYF
clone_size: .; j_call: TRBJ2-1; d_call: TRBD2; v_call: TRBV5-4; cdr3_nt: TGTGCCAGCAGCCTAACTAGCGCTCGTGAGCAGTTCTTC; cdr3_aa: CASSLTSAREQFF
clone_size: .; j_call: TRBJ1-1; d_call: .; v_call: TRBV4-3; cdr3_nt: TGCGCCAGCAGCCAACCAACCAGGGGCGCGAAGAACACTGAAGCTTTCTTT; cdr3_aa: CASSQPTRGAKNTEAFF
clone_size: .; j_call: TRBJ2-7; d_call: .; v_call: TRBV29-1; cdr3_nt: TGCAGCGTTGAAGTCCCCCGGACAGTCACCTCCTACGAGCAGTACTTC; cdr3_aa: CSVEVPRTVTSYEQYF
clone_size: once; j_call: TRBJ1-1; d_call: .; v_call: TRBV4-1; cdr3_nt: TGCGCCAGCAGCCAAAGAGGGGGGGATATGAACACTGAAGCTTTCTTT; cdr3_aa: CASSQRGGDMNTEAFF
clone_size: .; j_call: TRBJ1-2; d_call: .; v_call: TRBV24-1; cdr3_nt: TGTGCCACCAGTGATTTGGACGGACTGGAGGGCTACACCTTC; cdr3_aa: CATSDLDGLEGYTF
clone_size: few; j_call: TRBJ2-7; d_call: .; v_call: TRBV7-2; cdr3_nt: TGTGCCAGCAGCTTAGAAGCGACTAACTACGAGCAGTACTTC; cdr3_aa: CASSLEATNYEQYF
clone_size: .; j_call: TRBJ2-1; d_call: TRBD1; v_call: TRBV29-1; cdr3_nt: TGCAGCGTTGAAGATTCGGGACAGGGGTGGTACAATGAGCAGTTCTTC; cdr3_aa: CSVEDSGQGWYNEQFF